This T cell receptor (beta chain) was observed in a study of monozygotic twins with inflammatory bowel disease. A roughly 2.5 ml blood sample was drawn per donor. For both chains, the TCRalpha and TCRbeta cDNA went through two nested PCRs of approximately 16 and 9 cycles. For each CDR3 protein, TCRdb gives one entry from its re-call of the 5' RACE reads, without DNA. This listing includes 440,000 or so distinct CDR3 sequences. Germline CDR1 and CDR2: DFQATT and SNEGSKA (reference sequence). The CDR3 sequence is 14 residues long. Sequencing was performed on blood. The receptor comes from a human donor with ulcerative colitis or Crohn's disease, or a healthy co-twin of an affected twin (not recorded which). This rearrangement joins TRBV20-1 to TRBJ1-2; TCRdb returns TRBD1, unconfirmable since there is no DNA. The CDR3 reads CRADPGPSNYGYTF.